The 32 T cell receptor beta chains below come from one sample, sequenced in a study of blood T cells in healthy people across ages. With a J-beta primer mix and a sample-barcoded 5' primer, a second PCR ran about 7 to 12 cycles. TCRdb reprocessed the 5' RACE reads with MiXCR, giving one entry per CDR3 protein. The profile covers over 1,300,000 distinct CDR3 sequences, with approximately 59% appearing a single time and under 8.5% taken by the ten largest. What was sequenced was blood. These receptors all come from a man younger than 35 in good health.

This CDR3 is CASSLVEGRYNEQFF. DNA of the CDR3: TGTGCCAGCAGCCTCGTGGAGGGGAGGTACAATGAGCAGTTCTTC. This chain uses TRBV28 with TRBJ2-1; D is perhaps TRBD2 (6 bases). CDR1 and CDR2 from the germline V gene are MDHEN and SYDVKM. V dropped 6 bases and J dropped 4 bases, with 16 bases sitting between them. The CDR3 sequence is 15 residues long.

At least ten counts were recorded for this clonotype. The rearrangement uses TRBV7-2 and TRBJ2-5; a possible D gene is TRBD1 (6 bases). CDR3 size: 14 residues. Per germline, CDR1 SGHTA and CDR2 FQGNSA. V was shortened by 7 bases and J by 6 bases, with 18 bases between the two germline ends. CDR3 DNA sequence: TGTGCCAGCAAAATGACAGGCGTCAGTAAGACCCAGTACTTC. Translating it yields CASKMTGVSKTQYF. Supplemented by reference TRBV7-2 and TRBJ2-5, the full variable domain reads GAGVSQSPSNKVTEKGKDVELRCDPISGHTALYWYRQSLGQGLEFLIYFQGNSAPDKSGLPSDRFSAERTGGSVSTLTIQRTQQEDSAVYLCASKMTGVSKTQYFGPGTRLLVL.

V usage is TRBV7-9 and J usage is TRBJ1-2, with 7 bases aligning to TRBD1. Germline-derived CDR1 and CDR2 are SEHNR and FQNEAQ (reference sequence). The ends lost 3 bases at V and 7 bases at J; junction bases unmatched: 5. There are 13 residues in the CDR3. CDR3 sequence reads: CASSFFQGVGYTF. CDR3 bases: TGTGCCAGCAGCTTCTTTCAGGGGGTTGGCTACACCTTC.

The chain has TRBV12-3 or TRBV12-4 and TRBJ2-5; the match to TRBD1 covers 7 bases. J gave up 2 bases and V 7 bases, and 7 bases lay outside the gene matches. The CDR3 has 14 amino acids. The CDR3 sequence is CASKEDRRQETQYF. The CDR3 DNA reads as TGTGCCAGCAAAGAGGACAGGCGACAAGAGACCCAGTACTTC.

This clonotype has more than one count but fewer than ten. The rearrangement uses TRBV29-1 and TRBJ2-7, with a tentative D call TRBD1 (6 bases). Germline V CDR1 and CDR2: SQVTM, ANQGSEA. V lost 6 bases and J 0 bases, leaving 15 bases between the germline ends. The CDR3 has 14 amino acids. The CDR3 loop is CSVATRGFSYEQYF. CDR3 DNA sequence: TGCAGCGTCGCGACCAGGGGCTTCTCCTACGAGCAGTACTTC.

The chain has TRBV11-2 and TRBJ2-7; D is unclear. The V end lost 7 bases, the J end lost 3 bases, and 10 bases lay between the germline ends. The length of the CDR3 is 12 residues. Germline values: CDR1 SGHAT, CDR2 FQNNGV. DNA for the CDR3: TGTGCCAGCATTGAATGGGGCTACGAGCAGTACTTC. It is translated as CASIEWGYEQYF.

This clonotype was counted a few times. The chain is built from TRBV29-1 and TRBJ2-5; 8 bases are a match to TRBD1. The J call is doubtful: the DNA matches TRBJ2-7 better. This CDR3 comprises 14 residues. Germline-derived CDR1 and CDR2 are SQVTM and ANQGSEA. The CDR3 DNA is TGCAGCGTTGAGCTCGGACAGGGTGGTCACGAGCAGTACTTC. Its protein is CSVELGQGGHEQYF.

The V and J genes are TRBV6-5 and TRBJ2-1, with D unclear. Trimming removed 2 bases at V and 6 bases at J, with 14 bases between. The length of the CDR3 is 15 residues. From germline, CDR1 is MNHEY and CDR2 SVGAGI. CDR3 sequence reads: CASSYGDSRPNEQFF. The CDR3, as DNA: TGTGCCAGCAGTTACGGAGACTCCAGGCCCAATGAGCAGTTCTTC.

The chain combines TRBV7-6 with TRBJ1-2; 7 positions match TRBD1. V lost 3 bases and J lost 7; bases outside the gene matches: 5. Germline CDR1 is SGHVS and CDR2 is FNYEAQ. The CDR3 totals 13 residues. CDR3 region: CASSFMTGSGYTF. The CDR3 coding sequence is TGTGCCAGCAGCTTTATGACAGGGAGTGGCTACACCTTC.

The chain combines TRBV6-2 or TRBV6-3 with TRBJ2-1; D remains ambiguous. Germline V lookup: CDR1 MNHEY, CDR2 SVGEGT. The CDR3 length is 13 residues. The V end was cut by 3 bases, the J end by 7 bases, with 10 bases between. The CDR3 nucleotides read TGTGCCAGCAGTTATTTCGCGGATAATGAGCAGTTCTTC. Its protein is CASSYFADNEQFF.

The CDR3 DNA sequence: TGTGCCAGCAGCTTTCCGCGACTAGCAGGGAACAATGAGCAGTTCTTC. Translation gives CASSFPRLAGNNEQFF. The chain uses TRBV7-2 and TRBJ2-1, with 7 bases fitting TRBD2. V shed 3 bases and J 5 bases; nucleotides not matched to a gene: 10. CDR1 and CDR2 from the germline V gene are SGHTA and FQGNSA. This CDR3 has 16 amino acids.

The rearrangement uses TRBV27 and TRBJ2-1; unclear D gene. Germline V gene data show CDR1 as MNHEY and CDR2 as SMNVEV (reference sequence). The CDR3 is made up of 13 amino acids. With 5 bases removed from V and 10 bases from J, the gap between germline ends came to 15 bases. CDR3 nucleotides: TGTGCCAGCAGTAGTGGGATCTCCTACGAGCAGTTCTTC. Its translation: CASSSGISYEQFF.

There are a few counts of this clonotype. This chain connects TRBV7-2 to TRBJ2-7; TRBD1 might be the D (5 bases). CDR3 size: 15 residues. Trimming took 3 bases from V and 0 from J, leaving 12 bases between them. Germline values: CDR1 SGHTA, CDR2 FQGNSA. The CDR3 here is CASSFEYRPSYEQYF. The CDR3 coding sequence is TGTGCCAGCAGCTTTGAATACAGGCCCTCCTACGAGCAGTACTTC.

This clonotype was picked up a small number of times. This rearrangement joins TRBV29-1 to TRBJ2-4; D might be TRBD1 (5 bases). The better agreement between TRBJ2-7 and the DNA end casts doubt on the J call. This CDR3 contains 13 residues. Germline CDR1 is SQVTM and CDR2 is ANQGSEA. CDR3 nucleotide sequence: TGCAGCATTGGTGTAGGGGCGAACTACGAGCAGTACTTC. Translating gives CSIGVGANYEQYF.

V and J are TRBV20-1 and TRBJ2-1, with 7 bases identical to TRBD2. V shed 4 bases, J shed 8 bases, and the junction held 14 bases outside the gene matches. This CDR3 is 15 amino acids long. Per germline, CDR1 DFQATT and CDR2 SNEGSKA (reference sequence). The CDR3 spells CSAKSGTQGIHEQFF. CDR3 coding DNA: TGCAGTGCTAAAAGCGGGACCCAGGGTATACATGAGCAGTTCTTC.

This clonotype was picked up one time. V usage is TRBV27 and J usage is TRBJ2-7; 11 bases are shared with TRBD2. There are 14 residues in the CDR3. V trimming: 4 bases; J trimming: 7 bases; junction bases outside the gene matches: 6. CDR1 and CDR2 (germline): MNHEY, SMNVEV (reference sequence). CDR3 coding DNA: TGTGCCAGCAGTTCGAGTCTAGCGGGGGGTGAGCAGTACTTC. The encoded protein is CASSSSLAGGEQYF.

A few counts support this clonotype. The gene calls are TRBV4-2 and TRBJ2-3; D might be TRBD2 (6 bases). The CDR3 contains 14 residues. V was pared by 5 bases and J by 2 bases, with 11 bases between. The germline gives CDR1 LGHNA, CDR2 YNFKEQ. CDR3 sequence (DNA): TGTGCCAGCAGCTGGGGACTCACCACAGATACGCAGTATTTT. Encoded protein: CASSWGLTTDTQYF.

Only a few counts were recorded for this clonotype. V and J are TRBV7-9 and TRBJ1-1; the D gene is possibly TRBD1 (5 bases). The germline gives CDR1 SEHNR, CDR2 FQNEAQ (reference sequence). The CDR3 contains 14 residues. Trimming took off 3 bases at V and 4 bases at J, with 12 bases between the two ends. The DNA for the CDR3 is TGTGCCAGCAGCTTCCCTGGGGCAGTCACTGAAGCTTTCTTT. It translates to CASSFPGAVTEAFF.

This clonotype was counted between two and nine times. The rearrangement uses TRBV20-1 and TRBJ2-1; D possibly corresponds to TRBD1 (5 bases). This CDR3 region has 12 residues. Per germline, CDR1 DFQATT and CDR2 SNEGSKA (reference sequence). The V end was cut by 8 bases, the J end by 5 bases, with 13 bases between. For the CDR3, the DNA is TGCAGTTGCGAGTTAGGGGACAATGAGCAGTTCTTC. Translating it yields CSCELGDNEQFF.

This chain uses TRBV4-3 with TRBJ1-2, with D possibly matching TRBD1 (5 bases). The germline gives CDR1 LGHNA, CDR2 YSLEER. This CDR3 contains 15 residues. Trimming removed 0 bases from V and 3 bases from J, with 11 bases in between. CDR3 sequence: CASSQEEGTDYGYTF. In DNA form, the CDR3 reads TGCGCCAGCAGCCAAGAGGAGGGGACGGACTATGGCTACACCTTC.

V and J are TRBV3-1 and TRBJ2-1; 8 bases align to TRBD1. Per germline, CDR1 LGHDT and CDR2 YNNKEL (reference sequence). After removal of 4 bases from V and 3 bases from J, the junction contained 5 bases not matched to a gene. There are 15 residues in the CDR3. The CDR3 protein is CASSPSGTGYNEQFF. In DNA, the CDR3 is TGTGCCAGCAGCCCCTCTGGGACAGGCTACAATGAGCAGTTCTTC.

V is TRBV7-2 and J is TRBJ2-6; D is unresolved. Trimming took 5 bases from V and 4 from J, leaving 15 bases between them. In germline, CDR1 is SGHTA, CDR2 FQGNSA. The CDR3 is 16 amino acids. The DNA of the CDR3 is TGTGCCAGCAGCCAAGCCCCACAGCCGGGGGCCAACGTCCTGACTTTC. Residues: CASSQAPQPGANVLTF.

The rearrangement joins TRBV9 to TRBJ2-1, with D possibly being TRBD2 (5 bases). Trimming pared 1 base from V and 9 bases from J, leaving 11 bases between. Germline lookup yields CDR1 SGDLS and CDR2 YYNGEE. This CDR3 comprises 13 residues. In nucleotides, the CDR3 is TGTGCCAGCAGCGTATCAGCGGTTGGTGAGCAGTTCTTC. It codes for CASSVSAVGEQFF.

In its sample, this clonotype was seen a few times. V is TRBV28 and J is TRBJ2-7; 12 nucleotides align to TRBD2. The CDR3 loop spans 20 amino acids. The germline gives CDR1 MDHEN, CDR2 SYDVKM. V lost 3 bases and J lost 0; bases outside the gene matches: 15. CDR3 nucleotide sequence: TGTGCCAGCAGTTTCTACCGCCTGACTAGCGGGGGACCGAGCTCCTACGAGCAGTACTTC. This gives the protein CASSFYRLTSGGPSSYEQYF.

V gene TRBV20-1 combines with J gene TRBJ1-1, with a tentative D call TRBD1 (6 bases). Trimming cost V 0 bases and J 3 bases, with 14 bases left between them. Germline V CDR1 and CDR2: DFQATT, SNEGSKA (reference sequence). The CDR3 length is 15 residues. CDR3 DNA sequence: TGCAGTGCTAGAGATCCGGACAGAAATTACACTGAAGCTTTCTTT. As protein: CSARDPDRNYTEAFF.

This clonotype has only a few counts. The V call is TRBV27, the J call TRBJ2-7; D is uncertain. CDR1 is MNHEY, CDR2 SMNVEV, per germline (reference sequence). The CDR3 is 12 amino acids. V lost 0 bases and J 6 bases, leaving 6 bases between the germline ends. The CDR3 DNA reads TGTGCCAGCAGTTTATCTAACGGCGAGCAGTACTTC. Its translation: CASSLSNGEQYF.

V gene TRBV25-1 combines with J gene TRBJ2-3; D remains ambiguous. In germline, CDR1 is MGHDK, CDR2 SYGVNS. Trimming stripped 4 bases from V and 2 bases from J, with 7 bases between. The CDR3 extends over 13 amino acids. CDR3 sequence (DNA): TGTGCCAGCAGTGCGGTAAACACAGATACGCAGTATTTT. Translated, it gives CASSAVNTDTQYF.

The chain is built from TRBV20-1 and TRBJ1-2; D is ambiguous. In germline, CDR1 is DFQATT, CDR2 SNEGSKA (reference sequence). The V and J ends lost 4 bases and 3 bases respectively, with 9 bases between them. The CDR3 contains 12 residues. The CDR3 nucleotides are TGCAGTGCTATGAGAGCGGACTATGGCTACACCTTC. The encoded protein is CSAMRADYGYTF.

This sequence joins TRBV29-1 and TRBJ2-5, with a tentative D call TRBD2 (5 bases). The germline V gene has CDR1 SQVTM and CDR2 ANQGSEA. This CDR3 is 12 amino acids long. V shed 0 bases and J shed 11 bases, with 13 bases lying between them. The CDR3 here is CSVEEDSQEQYF. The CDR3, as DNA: TGCAGCGTTGAAGAGGACTCTCAGGAGCAGTACTTC.

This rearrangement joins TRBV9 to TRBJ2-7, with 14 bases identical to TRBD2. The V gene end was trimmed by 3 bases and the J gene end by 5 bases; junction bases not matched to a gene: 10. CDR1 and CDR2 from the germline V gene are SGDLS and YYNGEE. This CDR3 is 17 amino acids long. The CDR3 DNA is TGTGCCAGCAGCGGGACCCTGGGACTAGCGGGGGCTCACGAGCAGTACTTC. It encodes CASSGTLGLAGAHEQYF. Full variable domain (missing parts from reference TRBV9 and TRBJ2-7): DSGVTQTPKHLITATGQRVTLRCSPRSGDLSVYWYQQSLDQGLQFLIQYYNGEERAKGNILERFSAQQFPDLHSELNLSSLELGDSALYFCASSGTLGLAGAHEQYFGPGTRLTVT.

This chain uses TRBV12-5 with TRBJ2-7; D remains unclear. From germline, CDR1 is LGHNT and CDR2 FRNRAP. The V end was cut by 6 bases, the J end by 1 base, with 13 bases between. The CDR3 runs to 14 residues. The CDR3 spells CASGLTLDSYEQYF. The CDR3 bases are TGTGCTAGTGGCCTAACCCTAGATTCCTACGAGCAGTACTTC.

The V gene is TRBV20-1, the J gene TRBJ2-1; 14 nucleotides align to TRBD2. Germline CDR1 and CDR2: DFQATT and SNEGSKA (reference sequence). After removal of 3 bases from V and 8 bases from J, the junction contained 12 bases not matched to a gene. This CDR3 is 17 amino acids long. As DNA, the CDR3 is TGCAGTGCTAGGGGACTAGCGGGAGACCCGCCTACGGATGAGCAGTTCTTC. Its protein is CSARGLAGDPPTDEQFF.